These 29 T cell receptor beta chains originate from one sample sequenced in a study of blood T cell repertoires in COVID-19. The table came from immunoSEQ multiplex PCR; TCRdb's copy has only in-frame clones and leaves some out. This sample has about 99,000 clones, with 80% to 90% found just once. Material for sequencing was peripheral blood. All receptors come from a human donor in a cohort sampled during active COVID-19.

V is TRBV3-1 (or the pseudogene TRBV3-2) and J is TRBJ1-4, with TRBD1 matching over 10 bases. Looked up from germline, CDR1 is LGHDT and CDR2 is YNNKEL (reference sequence). J lost 8 bases, V lost 6 bases, and 9 bases had no gene match. CDR3 length equals 15 residues. The CDR3 DNA follows: TGTGCCAGCAGGCCCTTTGACAGGGGGCTAGAAAAACTGTTTTTT. This gives the protein CASRPFDRGLEKLFF.

This chain joins TRBV19 and TRBJ2-7, with 8 bases matching TRBD1. The V segment lost 5 bases and the J segment 3 bases; nucleotides outside the gene matches: 6. Per germline, CDR1 LNHDA and CDR2 SQIVND (reference sequence). This CDR3 has 14 amino acids. CDR3 residues: CASSGGQGRYEQYF. CDR3 sequence (DNA): TGTGCCAGTAGTGGCGGACAGGGTCGCTACGAGCAGTACTTC.

J is TRBJ2-1 and V is TRBV7-9, with 9 bases that match TRBD1. Losses at the gene ends were 3 bases for V and 8 bases for J; bases not matched to a gene: 8. The CDR3 contains 15 residues. Germline V lookup: CDR1 SEHNR, CDR2 FQNEAQ (reference sequence). Written as DNA, the CDR3 is TGTGCCAGCAGCTTGCAAGGGACAGGGAGGCATGAGCAGTTCTTC. This codes for CASSLQGTGRHEQFF.

This clone appeared a single time. CDR3 nucleotide sequence: TGTGCCAGCAGTCTGACAGGCGTGAACACTGAAGCTTTCTTT. Amino acid sequence: CASSLTGVNTEAFF. The V and J genes are TRBV3-1 (or the pseudogene TRBV3-2) and TRBJ1-1; TRBD1 might be the D (6 bases). V lost 6 bases and J lost 0, with 11 bases in between. Germline CDR1 and CDR2: LGHDT and YNNKEL (reference sequence). This CDR3 has 14 amino acids.

This clone was detected once. This chain joins TRBV7-9 and TRBJ1-5, with a possible D match to TRBD1 (5 bases). This CDR3 is 15 amino acids long. Germline CDR1 reads SEHNR; CDR2 reads FQNEAQ (reference sequence). V was pared by 0 bases and J by 4 bases, with 10 bases between. This chain's CDR3 is CASSLAGGTNQPQHF. CDR3 DNA: TGTGCCAGCAGCTTAGCGGGCGGGACTAATCAGCCCCAGCATTTT.

This chain uses TRBV18 with TRBJ1-1; D possibly corresponds to TRBD1 (5 bases). Trimming pared 3 bases from V and 1 base from J, leaving 12 bases between. The length of the CDR3 is 15 residues. Germline lookup yields CDR1 KGHSH and CDR2 LQKENI. CDR3 DNA sequence: TGTGCCAGCTCACCCCGGGGGGACGCGAACACTGAAGCTTTCTTT. It is translated as CASSPRGDANTEAFF.

V gene TRBV6-2 or TRBV6-3 combines with J gene TRBJ2-5, with D tentatively TRBD2 (6 bases). CDR1 is MNHEY, CDR2 SVGEGT, per germline. The CDR3 length is 16 residues. The V and J ends lost 3 bases and 5 bases respectively, with 19 bases between them. The CDR3 region has the DNA TGTGCCAGCAGTTATCCCCGTCCGGGAGTCGTGGAGACCCAGTACTTC. Its translation is CASSYPRPGVVETQYF.

The V and J genes are TRBV5-1 and TRBJ2-1, with D maybe TRBD2 (6 bases). The germline V and J ends were trimmed by 0 bases and 4 bases, with 11 bases remaining between them. The CDR3 is 15 amino acids. Germline CDR1 SGHRS, CDR2 YFSETQ. The CDR3 loop is CASSLAPGTYNEQFF. CDR3 coding DNA: TGCGCCAGCAGCTTGGCCCCCGGGACTTACAATGAGCAGTTCTTC.

In this sample, this clone turned up once. The chain couples TRBV6-5 to TRBJ1-1, with 9 bases matching TRBD1. Germline V gene lookup returns CDR1 MNHEY and CDR2 SVGAGI. The CDR3 consists of 15 residues. V lost 6 bases, J lost 7 bases, and 12 bases stayed unmatched. CDR3 residues: CASRSDRGSSNEAFF. DNA of the CDR3: TGTGCCAGCAGGTCGGACAGGGGAAGTAGTAATGAAGCTTTCTTT.

This clone showed up just once. The rearrangement uses TRBV7-9 and TRBJ2-2, with a weak D call TRBD1 (6 bases). CDR3 length: 15 amino acids. The V end lost 6 bases, the J end lost 3 bases, and 14 bases lay between the germline ends. Per the germline V gene, CDR1 is SEHNR and CDR2 is FQNEAQ (reference sequence). CDR3 sequence reads: CASSTGFGHTGELFF. In DNA form, the CDR3 reads TGTGCCAGCAGTACAGGGTTTGGGCACACCGGGGAGCTGTTTTTT. Full variable domain (rest looked up from reference TRBV7-9 and TRBJ2-2): DTGVSQNPRHKITKRGQNVTFRCDPISEHNRLYWYRQTLGQGPEFLTYFQNEAQLEKSRLLSDRFSAERPKGSFSTLEIQRTEQGDSAMYLCASSTGFGHTGELFFGEGSRLTVL.

The V gene is TRBV28, the J gene TRBJ2-1; 13 positions match TRBD2. With V trimmed by 6 bases and J by 5 bases, 7 bases remained unmatched. CDR1 is MDHEN, CDR2 SYDVKM, per germline. The CDR3 has 16 residues. The CDR3 is CASSLPGLAGNNEQFF. In nucleotides, the CDR3 is TGTGCCAGCAGCCTACCGGGACTAGCGGGGAACAATGAGCAGTTCTTC.

The chain couples TRBV19 to TRBJ2-5, with 8 bases identical to TRBD1. V was pared by 4 bases and J by 10 bases, with 14 bases of the junction left unmatched. CDR1 and CDR2 from the germline V gene are LNHDA and SQIVND (reference sequence). The CDR3 spans 15 residues. CDR3 nucleotide sequence: TGTGCCAGTAGTAGCGGGACAGGACACCAGGGTGACCAGTACTTC. This encodes CASSSGTGHQGDQYF.

The chain carries TRBV7-9 and TRBJ2-3; TRBD2 matches at 10 bases. V shed 3 bases, J shed 6 bases, and the junction held 6 bases outside the gene matches. The CDR3 totals 15 residues. The germline V gene encodes CDR1 SEHNR and CDR2 FQNEAQ (reference sequence). CDR3 in amino acids: CASSFGAGGPDTQYF. The CDR3 DNA reads TGTGCCAGCAGCTTCGGAGCGGGAGGGCCCGATACGCAGTATTTT.

This clone has more than one count but fewer than ten. The chain links TRBV27 to TRBJ2-7; TRBD2 matches at 13 bases. V dropped 6 bases and J dropped 4; count of bases not matched to a gene: 9. CDR1 MNHEY and CDR2 SMNVEV come from the germline V gene (reference sequence). CDR3 length: 16 residues. CDR3 region: CASRPWGTSGTYEQYF. CDR3 nucleotides: TGTGCCAGCAGACCCTGGGGGACTAGCGGGACTTACGAGCAGTACTTC.

The chain has TRBV19 and TRBJ1-5, with 8 bases lining up with TRBD1. Germline values: CDR1 LNHDA, CDR2 SQIVND (reference sequence). CDR3 length: 15 residues. After removal of 3 bases from V and 7 bases from J, the junction contained 8 bases not matched to a gene. CDR3: CASSIGQGEGQPQHF. DNA for the CDR3: TGTGCCAGTAGTATTGGACAGGGCGAGGGACAGCCCCAGCATTTT.

This CDR3 reads CASSPLQFDGGNTIYF. As DNA, the CDR3 is TGTGCCAGCTCACCACTACAATTCGACGGGGGAAACACCATATATTTT. The chain couples TRBV18 to TRBJ1-3, with D uncertain. V was trimmed by 1 base and J by 4 bases, leaving 14 bases between them. Germline assignment: CDR1 KGHSH and CDR2 LQKENI. CDR3 size: 16 residues.

This chain joins TRBV6-2 or TRBV6-3 and TRBJ1-1; TRBD1 agrees at 8 bases. Germline CDR1 MNHEY, CDR2 SVGEGT. V lost 2 bases to trimming and J lost 5 bases; unmatched junction nucleotides: 7. This CDR3 is built from 15 residues. The CDR3 region is CASSYQVTGVTEAFF. In DNA form, the CDR3 reads TGTGCCAGCAGTTACCAGGTGACAGGGGTTACTGAAGCTTTCTTT.

The chain has TRBV4-3 and TRBJ2-3, with a tentative D call TRBD1 (5 bases). The CDR3 runs to 14 residues. V lost 0 bases, J lost 8 bases, and 12 bases lay in between. Germline V lookup: CDR1 LGHNA, CDR2 YSLEER. The CDR3 loop reads CASSQDPRQGTQYF. CDR3 nucleotides: TGCGCCAGCAGCCAAGACCCCCGGCAGGGTACGCAGTATTTT.

V is TRBV6-5 and J is TRBJ2-5, with D tentatively TRBD2 (7 bases). Between the trimmed V and J ends, which lost 2 bases and 2 bases, there was a span of 12 bases. This CDR3 region has 15 residues. The germline CDR1 and CDR2 sequences are MNHEY and SVGAGI. CDR3 region: CASSYTGRGQETQYF. DNA of the CDR3: TGTGCCAGCAGTTACACTGGGAGGGGGCAAGAGACCCAGTACTTC.

This clone was recorded a few times. CDR3 sequence reads: CASSTPTGGRETQYF. The DNA of the CDR3 is TGTGCCAGCAGTACCCCGACAGGCGGGAGAGAGACCCAGTACTTC. The chain joins TRBV6-2 or TRBV6-3 to TRBJ2-5; D perhaps matches TRBD2 (7 bases). CDR3 length equals 15 residues. V gave up 5 bases and J gave up 4 bases, with 17 bases separating them. Germline V gives CDR1 MNHEY, CDR2 SVGEGT.

The chain couples TRBV10-2 to TRBJ1-3; D gene uncertain. CDR1 is WSHSY and CDR2 is SAAADI in the germline V gene. V lost 4 bases and J 4 bases, leaving 2 bases between the germline ends. The CDR3 runs to 11 residues. CDR3 coding DNA: TGCGCCAGCAGTGCAGGAAACACCATATATTTT. It yields the protein CASSAGNTIYF.

The chain carries TRBV4-2 and TRBJ2-1; tentative D call: TRBD1 (6 bases). Germline loops: CDR1 LGHNA, CDR2 YNFKEQ. V was clipped by 0 bases and J by 9 bases, with 9 bases between them. The CDR3 extends over 13 amino acids. The CDR3 is CASSQEQGPEQFF. Here the CDR3 DNA reads TGTGCCAGCAGCCAAGAACAGGGACCTGAGCAGTTCTTC.

As concerns this clone: Other nucleotide sequences in the sample specify the same CDR3. V is TRBV5-1 and J is TRBJ2-3; D perhaps matches TRBD2 (5 bases). The CDR3 extends over 13 amino acids. Trimming removed 0 bases at V and 3 bases at J, with 5 bases between. Germline V gene data show CDR1 as SGHRS and CDR2 as YFSETQ. The CDR3 here is CASSLGGTDTQYF. As DNA, the CDR3 is TGCGCCAGCAGCTTGGGAGGGACAGATACGCAGTATTTT.

The V call is TRBV10-2, the J call TRBJ2-7, with a possible D match to TRBD1 (5 bases). CDR1 and CDR2 (germline): WSHSY, SAAADI. The CDR3 has 13 amino acids. V lost 4 bases and J 3 bases, leaving 10 bases between the germline ends. CDR3 protein: CASSGQGGYEQYF. The CDR3 DNA is TGCGCCAGCAGTGGTCAGGGTGGCTACGAGCAGTACTTC.

V gene TRBV5-1 combines with J gene TRBJ2-2, with 10 bases fitting TRBD1. Germline CDR1 is SGHRS and CDR2 is YFSETQ. The CDR3 has 15 residues. Losses at the gene ends were 3 bases for V and 4 bases for J; bases not matched to a gene: 3. CDR3 region: CASSSGTGVTGELFF. Here the CDR3 DNA reads TGCGCCAGCAGCTCCGGGACAGGGGTCACCGGGGAGCTGTTTTTT.

J is TRBJ2-5 and V is TRBV3-1 (or the pseudogene TRBV3-2); 7 nucleotides agree with TRBD1. Germline CDR1 is LGHDT and CDR2 is YNNKEL (reference sequence). The CDR3 sequence is 14 residues long. V gave up 5 bases and J gave up 5 bases; unmatched junction bases: 8. The CDR3 region is CASSFRTGRETQYF. As DNA, the CDR3 is TGTGCCAGCAGCTTCCGGACAGGCCGGGAGACCCAGTACTTC.

The rearrangement uses TRBV2 and TRBJ1-1; a possible D gene is TRBD1 (6 bases). Germline-derived CDR1 and CDR2 are SNHLY and FYNNEI. Trimming removed 7 bases from V and 8 bases from J, with 20 bases in between. The CDR3 has 14 residues. CDR3 DNA sequence: TGTGCCAGCAACGTGGCCAGGGGCACCGGGGAAGCTTTCTTT. It is translated as CASNVARGTGEAFF.

The chain joins TRBV7-2 to TRBJ2-7; 12 bases are a match to TRBD1. The V and J ends lost 5 bases and 3 bases, in that order; junction bases with no gene match: 5. Per germline, CDR1 SGHTA and CDR2 FQGNSA. The CDR3 sequence is 15 residues long. CDR3 loop: CASSPGQGAFYEQYF. CDR3 nucleotide sequence: TGTGCCAGCAGCCCGGGACAGGGGGCTTTCTACGAGCAGTACTTC. Full variable domain (rest looked up from reference TRBV7-2 and TRBJ2-7): GAGVSQSPSNKVTEKGKDVELRCDPISGHTALYWYRQSLGQGLEFLIYFQGNSAPDKSGLPSDRFSAERTGGSVSTLTIQRTQQEDSAVYLCASSPGQGAFYEQYFGPGTRLTVT.

This sequence joins TRBV5-1 and TRBJ1-1, with TRBD1 identical over 7 bases. V was pared by 5 bases and J by 5 bases, with 3 bases of the junction left unmatched. CDR1 is SGHRS, CDR2 YFSETQ, per germline. The CDR3 has 12 amino acids. In DNA, the CDR3 is TGCGCCAGCAGTTGGGGACAGACTGAAGCTTTCTTT. It codes for CASSWGQTEAFF.